The 12 T cell receptor beta chains listed next were all sequenced from one sample in a study of T cells expressing NK-cell markers. TCRdb reprocessed the 5' RACE reads, keeping one entry per CDR3 protein, no DNA. This sample's table has about 260,000 distinct CDR3 sequences. Material for sequencing was blood T cells: a sorted CD56 or NKG2C T cell subset, CD4+ or CD8+ T cells, or bulk PBMC T cells (not recorded which). The origin of the receptors is a woman between 18 and 69 years old in good health.

The chain couples TRBV7-9 to TRBJ1-2. The germline V gene has CDR1 SEHNR and CDR2 FQNEAQ (reference sequence). This CDR3 region has 13 residues. This chain's CDR3 is CASSLMAAYGYTF.

CDR3 sequence: CASSTAGSGANVLTF. The chain uses TRBV6-2 or TRBV6-3 and TRBJ2-6; TCRdb selects TRBD2, and the lack of DNA leaves this call unchecked. Germline V gene sequence: CDR1 MNHEY, CDR2 SVGEGT. The CDR3 loop spans 15 amino acids.

This chain connects TRBV12-3 or TRBV12-4 to TRBJ1-1. CDR3 length: 12 amino acids. The CDR3 sequence: CASSSPVPEAFF.

The V call is TRBV11-2, the J call TRBJ1-2. The CDR3 is 12 amino acids. The germline V gene encodes CDR1 SGHAT and CDR2 FQNNGV. The CDR3 loop is CASSLDGSRATF.

The V call is TRBV6-1, the J call TRBJ2-1; TCRdb proposes TRBD2, but this gene call is untestable without DNA. This CDR3 region has 15 residues. Per germline, CDR1 MNHNS and CDR2 SASEGT. CDR3 amino acids: CASRGGGSGYNEQFF.

The CDR3 here is CASSSAPGRSNGVETQYF. This sequence joins TRBV5-6 and TRBJ2-5; TCRdb proposes TRBD1, but this gene call is untestable without DNA. The germline CDR1 and CDR2 sequences are SGHDT and YYEEEE. The CDR3 extends over 18 amino acids.

This chain's CDR3 is CASSHQQGAGDTQYF. The gene calls are TRBV12-3 or TRBV12-4 and TRBJ2-3; TCRdb names TRBD1, which stays unverified in the absence of DNA. The length of the CDR3 is 15 residues.

This chain joins TRBV28 and TRBJ1-2. Germline V lookup: CDR1 MDHEN, CDR2 SYDVKM. The CDR3 is 14 amino acids. The CDR3 region is CASSPLRKQHGYTF.

J is TRBJ2-7 and V is TRBV20-1; as DNA is missing, the TRBD2 call by TCRdb cannot be tested. The CDR3 has 14 residues. In germline, CDR1 is DFQATT, CDR2 SNEGSKA (reference sequence). CDR3 region: CSARTSGKSYEQYF.

This chain's CDR3 is CSASLFGSGNTIYF. The rearrangement uses TRBV20-1 and TRBJ1-3. The CDR3 spans 14 residues. In germline, CDR1 is DFQATT, CDR2 SNEGSKA (reference sequence).

The rearrangement uses TRBV6-1 and TRBJ2-2; as DNA is missing, the TRBD1 call by TCRdb cannot be tested. The CDR3 has 15 amino acids. CDR1 and CDR2 from the germline V gene are MNHNS and SASEGT. Here the CDR3 reads CASTLRGQNTGELFF.

The chain is built from TRBV18 and TRBJ2-1. The germline V gene encodes CDR1 KGHSH and CDR2 LQKENI. The CDR3 is 17 amino acids. CDR3 residues: CASSPSSGNLNLNEQFF.